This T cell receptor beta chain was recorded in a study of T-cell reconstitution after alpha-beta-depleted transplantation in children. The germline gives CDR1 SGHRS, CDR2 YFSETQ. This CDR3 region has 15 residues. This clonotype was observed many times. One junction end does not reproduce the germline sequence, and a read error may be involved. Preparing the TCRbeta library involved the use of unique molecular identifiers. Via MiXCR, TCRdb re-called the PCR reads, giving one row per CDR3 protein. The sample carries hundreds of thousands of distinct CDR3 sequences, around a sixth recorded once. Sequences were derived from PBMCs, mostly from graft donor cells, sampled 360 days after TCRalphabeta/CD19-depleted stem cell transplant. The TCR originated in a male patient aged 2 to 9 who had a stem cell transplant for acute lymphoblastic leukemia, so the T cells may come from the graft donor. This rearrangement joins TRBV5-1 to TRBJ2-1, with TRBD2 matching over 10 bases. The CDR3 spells CASSLGLAGAGEQFF. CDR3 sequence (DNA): TGTGCCAGCAGCTTAGGGCTAGCGGGGGCCGGTGAGCAGTTCTTC.